This T cell receptor (beta chain) was recorded in a study of neurological immune-mediated disorders. This CDR3 spans 15 amino acids. V gave up 5 bases and J gave up 6 bases, with 14 bases separating them. The germline V gene has CDR1 SEHNR and CDR2 FQNEAQ (reference sequence). This clonotype occurred many times. MiXCR, applied by TCRdb to the 5' RACE reads, yields one record per CDR3 protein. The data contain under 90,000 distinct CDR3 sequences, 3.5% of them seen just once; the ten biggest clones take up less than 3.5%. The sequenced sample consisted of PBMCs. The sequence was collected from a woman in her 50s with multiple sclerosis. The V gene is TRBV7-9, the J gene TRBJ1-6; a possible D gene is TRBD1 (5 bases). CDR3 protein: CASSGGSGPNSPLHF. CDR3 bases: TGTGCCAGCAGCGGGGGGTCTGGGCCTAATTCACCCCTCCACTTT.